The 28 T cell receptor beta chains presented below share a single source sample, sequenced in a study of shared clonotypes between healthy human individuals. Naivety among CD8 cells was defined by CD45RO negativity and positive CCR7 selection, thereby excluding terminally differentiated effector memory CD45RA+ cells. The protocol was immunoSEQ multiplex PCR, while the TCRdb copy is restricted to in-frame clones and leaves out a portion. The sample includes fewer than 1 million clones, approximately 97% of them seen just once. Sequences were obtained from naive CD8+ T cells sorted from blood. The source is a man younger than 40 in good health.

This rearrangement joins TRBV14 to TRBJ2-3; D ambiguous. The CDR3 is 17 amino acids. The germline V gene encodes CDR1 SGHDN and CDR2 FVKESK. The V gene lost 5 bases and the J gene lost 4 bases, with 22 bases spanning the gap. CDR3 nucleotide sequence: TGTGCCAGCAGCGCCCAGCTAGGACCTTGGAGCTCAGATACGCAGTATTTT. Residues: CASSAQLGPWSSDTQYF.

J is TRBJ2-7 and V is TRBV5-1, with D possibly matching TRBD2 (5 bases). The germline V gene has CDR1 SGHRS and CDR2 YFSETQ. The length of the CDR3 is 15 residues. V was trimmed by 1 base and J by 3 bases, leaving 14 bases between them. The CDR3, as DNA: TGCGCCAGCAGCTTGTCCCCTTCTAGCTTCTACGAGCAGTACTTC. This sequence encodes CASSLSPSSFYEQYF.

The chain is built from TRBV13 and TRBJ2-1, with D possibly matching TRBD1 (7 bases). The CDR3 is made up of 17 amino acids. Trimming cost V 5 bases and J 0 bases, with 17 bases left between them. Germline CDR1 reads PRHDT; CDR2 reads FYEKMQ (reference sequence). The CDR3 nucleotides read TGTGCCAGCAGCCATAGACAGGGAGGAGGCTCCTACAATGAGCAGTTCTTC. Translating it yields CASSHRQGGGSYNEQFF. Full variable domain (outside the CDR3, taken from reference TRBV13 and TRBJ2-1): AAGVIQSPRHLIKEKRETATLKCYPIPRHDTVYWYQQGPGQDPQFLISFYEKMQSDKGSIPDRFSAQQFSDYHSELNMSSLELGDSALYFCASSHRQGGGSYNEQFFGPGTRLTVL.

The chain employs TRBV13 and TRBJ2-7, with 8 bases aligning to TRBD1. Germline loops: CDR1 PRHDT, CDR2 FYEKMQ (reference sequence). J gave up 6 bases and V 0 bases, and 4 bases lay outside the gene matches. There are 14 residues in the CDR3. The CDR3 bases are TGTGCCAGCAGCTTAGGCCTACAGGGGGGCGAGCAGTACTTC. This codes for CASSLGLQGGEQYF. Looking up the rest from reference TRBV13 and TRBJ2-7 gives the full variable domain: AAGVIQSPRHLIKEKRETATLKCYPIPRHDTVYWYQQGPGQDPQFLISFYEKMQSDKGSIPDRFSAQQFSDYHSELNMSSLELGDSALYFCASSLGLQGGEQYFGPGTRLTVT.

The chain joins TRBV18 to TRBJ2-3, with D tentatively TRBD1 or TRBD2 (5 bases each). The germline V gene encodes CDR1 KGHSH and CDR2 LQKENI. The CDR3 extends over 18 amino acids. V lost 8 bases and J 1 base, leaving 25 bases between the germline ends. CDR3 sequence (DNA): TGTGCCAGCCGCCAGGACTTAGCATCCAAAGGGGGCACAGATACGCAGTATTTT. Translated: CASRQDLASKGGTDTQYF.

Regarding this clone: Other nucleotide sequences from this sample produce the same CDR3. J is TRBJ2-1 and V is TRBV4-3; D not certain. This CDR3 has 12 amino acids. The germline V gene encodes CDR1 LGHNA and CDR2 YSLEER. The V and J ends lost 0 bases and 7 bases respectively, with 4 bases between them. The CDR3 here is CASSQDYNEQFF. In DNA, the CDR3 is TGCGCCAGCAGCCAAGATTATAATGAGCAGTTCTTC.

This chain uses TRBV27 with TRBJ2-1, with 9 nucleotides matching TRBD2. Unmatched junction bases numbered 3, after V lost 3 bases and J lost 6 bases. Germline loops: CDR1 MNHEY, CDR2 SMNVEV (reference sequence). CDR3 size: 14 residues. The CDR3 coding sequence is TGTGCCAGCAGTTTTAGCGGGAGCAGCAATGAGCAGTTCTTC. Translated, it gives CASSFSGSSNEQFF.

The J gene is TRBJ2-1, the V gene TRBV28; 12 nucleotides match TRBD2. CDR3 length equals 18 residues. Germline V gives CDR1 MDHEN, CDR2 SYDVKM. Unmatched junction bases numbered 6, after V lost 2 bases and J lost 1 base. CDR3 amino acids: CASSLASGRAESYNEQFF. The CDR3 DNA reads TGTGCCAGCAGTTTAGCTAGCGGGAGGGCCGAGTCCTACAATGAGCAGTTCTTC.

The V gene is TRBV9, the J gene TRBJ2-5, with D perhaps TRBD2 (5 bases). V lost 5 bases and J 5 bases, leaving 10 bases between the germline ends. Germline V gene sequence: CDR1 SGDLS, CDR2 YYNGEE. The CDR3 totals 12 residues. The CDR3 region is CASSSESETQYF. CDR3 DNA sequence: TGTGCCAGCAGTAGCGAGTCGGAGACCCAGTACTTC.

This clone was found once. The V call is TRBV7-9, the J call TRBJ2-2; 13 bases are a match to TRBD2. The V segment lost 5 bases and the J segment 4 bases; nucleotides outside the gene matches: 4. Germline V gene sequence: CDR1 SEHNR, CDR2 FQNEAQ (reference sequence). The CDR3 covers 16 residues. CDR3: CASSPRLAGGTGELFF. CDR3 DNA sequence: TGTGCCAGCAGCCCACGACTAGCGGGAGGCACCGGGGAGCTGTTTTTT.

The chain couples TRBV28 to TRBJ2-6, with D unresolved. This CDR3 is 15 amino acids long. Germline loops: CDR1 MDHEN, CDR2 SYDVKM. The V gene lost 6 bases and the J gene lost 0 bases, with 9 bases spanning the gap. This chain's CDR3 is CASSLPGSGANVLTF. The CDR3 nucleotides read TGTGCCAGCAGCCTCCCGGGCTCTGGGGCCAACGTCCTGACTTTC.

The gene calls are TRBV30 and TRBJ2-7, with 7 bases that match TRBD1. The germline CDR1 and CDR2 sequences are GTSNPN and SVGIG (reference sequence). Unmatched junction bases numbered 6, after V lost 3 bases and J lost 1 base. CDR3 length: 14 residues. CDR3 nucleotides: TGTGCCTGGAGCCATGGGACAGCTTCCTACGAGCAGTACTTC. Translation: CAWSHGTASYEQYF.

V gene TRBV9 combines with J gene TRBJ2-7; D is possibly TRBD1 or TRBD2 (5 bases each). This CDR3 is built from 20 residues. CDR1 is SGDLS, CDR2 YYNGEE, per germline. V dropped 2 bases and J dropped 4 bases, with 31 bases sitting between them. This CDR3 is CASSVFFTGRRMSGIYEQYF. CDR3 bases: TGTGCCAGCAGCGTCTTTTTTACGGGACGCAGAATGTCGGGGATATACGAGCAGTACTTC.

The gene calls are TRBV4-3 and TRBJ2-3; no firm D call. The V gene lost 0 bases and the J gene lost 0 bases, with 7 bases spanning the gap. The CDR3 length is 15 residues. Looked up from germline, CDR1 is LGHNA and CDR2 is YSLEER. The CDR3 here is CASSQDPRSTDTQYF. The CDR3 region has the DNA TGCGCCAGCAGCCAAGATCCCCGGAGCACAGATACGCAGTATTTT.

The rearrangement joins TRBV7-8 to TRBJ2-2, with D unclear. Germline values: CDR1 SGHVS, CDR2 FQNEAQ. Trimming took 2 bases from V and 6 from J, leaving 4 bases between them. This CDR3 is 12 amino acids long. CDR3 coding DNA: TGTGCCAGCAGCTTACTTGCCGGGGAGCTGTTTTTT. Translation gives CASSLLAGELFF.

The J gene is TRBJ2-3, the V gene TRBV2, with D unresolved. The CDR3 is 14 residues long. Trimming stripped 3 bases from V and 1 base from J, with 8 bases between. The germline gives CDR1 SNHLY, CDR2 FYNNEI. Here the CDR3 reads CASSEALRTDTQYF. CDR3 sequence (DNA): TGTGCCAGCAGTGAGGCGTTACGCACAGATACGCAGTATTTT.

The CDR3 region is CASSHSGTAYEQYF. The CDR3 coding sequence is TGTGCCAGCAGCCACTCCGGGACAGCGTACGAGCAGTACTTC. This chain connects TRBV7-9 to TRBJ2-7; 7 bases agree with TRBD1. J gave up 4 bases and V 5 bases, and 8 bases lay outside the gene matches. This CDR3 comprises 14 residues. The germline V gene has CDR1 SEHNR and CDR2 FQNEAQ (reference sequence).

Note on this clone: The sample carries other DNA sequences with the same CDR3. In DNA form, the CDR3 reads TGTGCCAGCAGCTTCGGGACAGGGGCGTACGAGCAGTACTTC. The encoded protein is CASSFGTGAYEQYF. This rearrangement joins TRBV5-6 to TRBJ2-7; 10 bases fit TRBD1. Germline V gene lookup returns CDR1 SGHDT and CDR2 YYEEEE. The CDR3 runs to 14 residues. The V and J ends lost 2 bases and 4 bases, in that order; junction bases with no gene match: 3.

This clone was seen once. The chain combines TRBV5-8 with TRBJ1-2, with unresolved D. CDR3 length equals 13 residues. The V end lost 1 base, the J end lost 7 bases, and 11 bases lay between the germline ends. In germline, CDR1 is SGHTS, CDR2 YDEGEE. CDR3 in DNA: TGTGCCAGCAGCTTGTTCCAGTTTTTTGGCTACACCTTC. Protein: CASSLFQFFGYTF.

The chain couples TRBV5-1 to TRBJ2-7, with 11 bases matching TRBD2. CDR3 length: 15 residues. CDR1 is SGHRS and CDR2 is YFSETQ in the germline V gene. V trimming: 7 bases; J trimming: 6 bases; junction bases outside the gene matches: 12. The CDR3 DNA sequence: TGCGCCAGCGCCCAGACTAGCGGGACGCTGGGCGAGCAGTACTTC. Translating gives CASAQTSGTLGEQYF.

The V gene is TRBV27, the J gene TRBJ2-7; D not certain. This CDR3 region has 13 residues. V was shortened by 5 bases and J by 3 bases, with 11 bases between the two germline ends. The germline V gene has CDR1 MNHEY and CDR2 SMNVEV (reference sequence). This chain's CDR3 is CASSVFPDYEQYF. The CDR3 DNA follows: TGTGCCAGCAGTGTTTTCCCAGACTACGAGCAGTACTTC.

The chain employs TRBV4-1 and TRBJ2-2; D not certain. Trimming stripped 3 bases from V and 6 bases from J, with 14 bases between. Per germline, CDR1 MGHRA and CDR2 YSYEKL. This CDR3 has 15 residues. The CDR3 protein is CASSHEGIPAGELFF. In nucleotides, the CDR3 is TGCGCCAGCAGCCATGAAGGAATACCGGCCGGGGAGCTGTTTTTT.

V usage is TRBV27 and J usage is TRBJ2-5; D possibly corresponds to TRBD1 (6 bases). Trimming cost V 2 bases and J 7 bases, with 11 bases left between them. This CDR3 region has 13 residues. Germline CDR1 and CDR2: MNHEY and SMNVEV (reference sequence). The CDR3 DNA reads TGTGCCAGCAGTTTAGAGGGACATGGGACCCAGTACTTC. Translation: CASSLEGHGTQYF.

This rearrangement joins TRBV15 to TRBJ1-2, with D hard to call. The V end was cut by 5 bases, the J end by 4 bases, with 14 bases between. CDR1 is LNHNV and CDR2 is YYDKDF in the germline V gene (reference sequence). The CDR3 sequence is 14 residues long. In nucleotides, the CDR3 is TGTGCCACCAGCGAGCCCGATGGTCCCTATGGCTACACCTTC. Amino acids: CATSEPDGPYGYTF.

The chain carries TRBV7-2 and TRBJ2-7; 10 bases fit TRBD2. Trimming at V came to 3 bases and at J to 3 bases, leaving 8 bases not matched to a gene. This CDR3 is 16 amino acids long. The germline gives CDR1 SGHTA, CDR2 FQGNSA. The CDR3 loop reads CASSFRPTSGFYEQYF. CDR3 DNA: TGTGCCAGCAGCTTCCGCCCGACTAGCGGGTTCTACGAGCAGTACTTC.

The table lists this clone with a few counts. The chain employs TRBV6-9 and TRBJ2-3, with 7 bases lining up with TRBD2. From germline, CDR1 is MNHGY and CDR2 SVAAGI. The CDR3 length is 15 residues. J gave up 4 bases and V 9 bases, and 13 bases lay outside the gene matches. The CDR3 sequence is CARWSLAGPADTQYF. As DNA, the CDR3 is TGTGCCAGATGGAGTTTAGCGGGCCCCGCAGATACGCAGTATTTT.

The chain is built from TRBV7-2 and TRBJ1-1; D not certain. Trimming removed 8 bases from V and 4 bases from J, with 23 bases in between. Germline CDR1 SGHTA, CDR2 FQGNSA. There are 16 residues in the CDR3. The CDR3 DNA reads TGTGCCAGCCGAGGTTCCCTTTACAACTCCTCCACTGAAGCTTTCTTT. This sequence encodes CASRGSLYNSSTEAFF.

V and J are TRBV7-9 and TRBJ1-5; unclear D gene. V lost 5 bases and J lost 3, with 11 bases in between. Germline values: CDR1 SEHNR, CDR2 FQNEAQ (reference sequence). The CDR3 contains 14 residues. The CDR3 region has the DNA TGTGCCAGCAGCGGAGGCGGCCTCAATCAGCCCCAGCATTTT. Translated: CASSGGGLNQPQHF.